This is a list of T cell receptor beta chains from one sample in a study of CD8 T cells in ankylosing spondylitis. MiXCR, applied by TCRdb to the 5' RACE reads, yields one record per CDR3 protein. The repertoire consists of 220,000 or so distinct CDR3 sequences, with about 10% occurring once and the leading ten covering about a fifth. Sequencing was performed on blood, either unsorted or a sorted T cell fraction (not recorded which). These receptors came from a male donor with ankylosing spondylitis or in good health (not recorded which). CDR3s include the opening cysteine and the closing phenylalanine or tryptophan. D genes are given only for firm matches. For some rows the clone size is stated as once, few or many, or as a class when expanded; others skip it.

d_gene: -; abundance: -; j_gene: TRBJ2-7; v_gene: TRBV5-1; CDR3aa: CASSLDPGGPEQYF; CDR3nt: TGCGCCAGCAGCCTTGACCCTGGGGGGCCCGAGCAGTACTTC
d_gene: -; abundance: many; j_gene: TRBJ2-3; v_gene: TRBV6-5; CDR3aa: CASSYSGTGTDTQYF; CDR3nt: TGTGCCAGCAGTTATTCCGGGACTGGCACAGATACGCAGTATTTT
d_gene: -; abundance: many; j_gene: TRBJ2-2; v_gene: TRBV12-3/TRBV12-4; CDR3aa: CASKPRSGTGELFF; CDR3nt: TGTGCCAGCAAACCAAGATCGGGGACCGGGGAGCTGTTTTTT
d_gene: -; abundance: many; j_gene: TRBJ1-1; v_gene: TRBV7-8; CDR3aa: CASRGGDRRTEAFF; CDR3nt: TGTGCCAGCAGAGGGGGAGACAGGCGGACTGAAGCTTTCTTT
d_gene: -; abundance: many; j_gene: TRBJ2-1; v_gene: TRBV27; CDR3aa: CASSLGLDNEQFF; CDR3nt: TGTGCCAGCAGTTTGGGACTCGACAATGAGCAGTTCTTC
d_gene: -; abundance: many; j_gene: TRBJ2-1; v_gene: TRBV6-2/TRBV6-3; CDR3aa: CASSSLNEQFF; CDR3nt: TGTGCCAGCAGTTCCCTTAATGAGCAGTTCTTC
d_gene: -; abundance: many; j_gene: TRBJ2-3; v_gene: TRBV5-1; CDR3aa: CASSEGPSTDTQYF; CDR3nt: TGCGCCAGCAGCGAAGGTCCTAGCACAGATACGCAGTATTTT
d_gene: -; abundance: -; j_gene: TRBJ1-5; v_gene: TRBV5-1; CDR3aa: CASSPDSFGNQPQHF; CDR3nt: TGCGCCAGCAGCCCAGACAGTTTCGGCAATCAGCCCCAGCATTTT
d_gene: TRBD1; abundance: many; j_gene: TRBJ2-1; v_gene: TRBV10-3; CDR3aa: CAIAGQGFDEQFF; CDR3nt: TGTGCCATCGCGGGACAGGGGTTTGATGAGCAGTTCTTC
d_gene: TRBD2; abundance: many; j_gene: TRBJ2-5; v_gene: TRBV13; CDR3aa: CASSLVSGGPYQETQYF; CDR3nt: TGTGCCAGCAGCTTAGTTAGCGGGGGACCGTACCAAGAGACCCAGTACTTC
d_gene: -; abundance: many; j_gene: TRBJ1-5; v_gene: TRBV12-3/TRBV12-4; CDR3aa: CASSLKSGQGTLYSNQPQHF; CDR3nt: TGTGCCAGCAGTTTAAAGTCCGGCCAGGGGACCCTTTATAGCAATCAGCCCCAGCATTTT
d_gene: TRBD2; abundance: many; j_gene: TRBJ2-1; v_gene: TRBV20-1; CDR3aa: CSARDRLAGGRGEQFF; CDR3nt: TGCAGTGCTAGAGACCGACTAGCGGGGGGGCGGGGTGAGCAGTTCTTC
d_gene: -; abundance: -; j_gene: TRBJ1-5; v_gene: TRBV5-1; CDR3aa: CASSQERGGQPQHF; CDR3nt: TGCGCCAGCAGCCAGGAAAGGGGAGGTCAGCCCCAGCATTTT
d_gene: TRBD2; abundance: many; j_gene: TRBJ2-3; v_gene: TRBV12-3/TRBV12-4; CDR3aa: CASSFPLAGGTDTQYF; CDR3nt: TGTGCCAGCAGTTTTCCTCTAGCGGGGGGGACAGATACGCAGTATTTT
d_gene: -; abundance: few; j_gene: TRBJ2-3; v_gene: TRBV4-2; CDR3aa: CASSQEADTQYF; CDR3nt: TGTGCCAGCAGCCAAGAGGCGGATACGCAGTATTTT
d_gene: TRBD2; abundance: few; j_gene: TRBJ2-3; v_gene: TRBV28; CDR3aa: CASSLFRTSGSVPDTQYF; CDR3nt: TGTGCCAGCAGTTTATTTAGGACTAGCGGTAGTGTCCCAGATACGCAGTATTTT
d_gene: TRBD2; abundance: many; j_gene: TRBJ2-7; v_gene: TRBV7-2; CDR3aa: CASSSLAGVEQYF; CDR3nt: TGTGCCAGCAGCTCATTAGCGGGGGTGGAGCAGTACTTC
d_gene: -; abundance: many; j_gene: TRBJ2-3; v_gene: TRBV2; CDR3aa: CASSGGVNEFADTQYF; CDR3nt: TGTGCCAGCAGTGGTGGGGTCAATGAGTTTGCAGATACGCAGTATTTT
d_gene: -; abundance: many; j_gene: TRBJ1-4; v_gene: TRBV20-1; CDR3aa: CSAKLPGLGTEKLFF; CDR3nt: TGCAGTGCTAAGCTCCCGGGACTGGGGACGGAAAAACTGTTTTTT
d_gene: -; abundance: many; j_gene: TRBJ1-4; v_gene: TRBV25-1; CDR3aa: CASSVGIRLQATNEKLFF; CDR3nt: TGTGCCAGCAGTGTAGGAATTCGACTTCAGGCAACTAATGAAAAACTGTTTTTT
d_gene: TRBD2; abundance: many; j_gene: TRBJ2-2; v_gene: TRBV27; CDR3aa: CASSFGLAENTGELFF; CDR3nt: TGTGCCAGCAGTTTTGGCCTAGCGGAGAACACCGGGGAGCTGTTTTTT
d_gene: -; abundance: many; j_gene: TRBJ2-4; v_gene: TRBV27; CDR3aa: CASSLSMGNIQYF; CDR3nt: TGTGCCAGCAGTTTATCAATGGGAAACATTCAGTACTTC
d_gene: -; abundance: -; j_gene: TRBJ1-6; v_gene: TRBV7-2; CDR3aa: CASSLGGSSYNSPLHF; CDR3nt: TGTGCCAGCAGCTTAGGGGGGAGCTCCTATAATTCACCCCTCCACTTT
d_gene: -; abundance: many; j_gene: TRBJ2-5; v_gene: TRBV24-1; CDR3aa: CATSDRGQKQETQYF; CDR3nt: TGTGCCACCAGTGATCGAGGACAGAAACAAGAGACCCAGTACTTC
d_gene: TRBD2; abundance: many; j_gene: TRBJ2-3; v_gene: TRBV7-8; CDR3aa: CASSLRSGDAHTQYF; CDR3nt: TGTGCCAGCAGCTTAAGGAGCGGGGACGCCCATACGCAGTATTTT
d_gene: TRBD1; abundance: few; j_gene: TRBJ2-5; v_gene: TRBV12-3/TRBV12-4; CDR3aa: CASRSTGQGDETQYF; CDR3nt: TGTGCCAGCAGGTCAACAGGACAGGGGGACGAGACCCAGTACTTC
d_gene: TRBD1; abundance: many; j_gene: TRBJ2-5; v_gene: TRBV11-2; CDR3aa: CASSGRPHLEQGAIGETQYF; CDR3nt: TGTGCCAGCAGTGGGCGGCCGCATTTAGAACAGGGGGCGATAGGAGAGACCCAGTACTTC
d_gene: TRBD2; abundance: many; j_gene: TRBJ2-7; v_gene: TRBV20-1; CDR3aa: CSASPGTIIDEQYF; CDR3nt: TGCAGTGCTAGTCCCGGGACTATCATCGACGAGCAGTACTTC
d_gene: TRBD2; abundance: many; j_gene: TRBJ2-5; v_gene: TRBV4-2; CDR3aa: CASSQVGEREGMQYF; CDR3nt: TGTGCCAGCAGCCAAGTAGGAGAGCGGGAGGGCATGCAGTACTTC
d_gene: -; abundance: many; j_gene: TRBJ2-1; v_gene: TRBV12-3/TRBV12-4; CDR3aa: CASSWDVAYNEQFF; CDR3nt: TGTGCCAGCAGTTGGGATGTGGCCTACAATGAGCAGTTCTTC
d_gene: -; abundance: many; j_gene: TRBJ2-1; v_gene: TRBV29-1; CDR3aa: CSVAPGDEQFF; CDR3nt: TGCAGCGTTGCGCCAGGCGATGAGCAGTTCTTC
d_gene: -; abundance: many; j_gene: TRBJ2-5; v_gene: TRBV5-1; CDR3aa: CASSLGADRETQYF; CDR3nt: TGCGCCAGCAGCTTGGGGGCCGATCGGGAGACCCAGTACTTC
d_gene: -; abundance: many; j_gene: TRBJ2-1; v_gene: TRBV7-2; CDR3aa: CASSLLRNEQFF; CDR3nt: TGTGCCAGCAGCTTACTTCGCAATGAGCAGTTCTTC
d_gene: TRBD1; abundance: many; j_gene: TRBJ1-2; v_gene: TRBV6-5; CDR3aa: CASSYLRDREPSSPYGYTF; CDR3nt: TGTGCCAGCAGTTACCTCCGGGACAGGGAACCTTCGTCCCCCTATGGCTACACCTTC
d_gene: -; abundance: many; j_gene: TRBJ1-1; v_gene: TRBV3-1; CDR3aa: CASSQFRGNTEAFF; CDR3nt: TGTGCCAGCAGCCAGTTTAGGGGTAACACTGAAGCTTTCTTT
d_gene: -; abundance: once; j_gene: TRBJ2-7; v_gene: TRBV3-1; CDR3aa: CACTQGFGRGRGYEQYF; CDR3nt: TGTGCCTGCACCCAAGGTTTTGGGAGGGGGCGCGGATACGAGCAGTACTTC
d_gene: -; abundance: -; j_gene: TRBJ2-1; v_gene: TRBV20-1; CDR3aa: CSAHIYNEQFF; CDR3nt: TGCAGTGCTCATATATACAATGAGCAGTTCTTC
d_gene: -; abundance: many; j_gene: TRBJ2-1; v_gene: TRBV12-3/TRBV12-4; CDR3aa: CASSLAGVNEQFF; CDR3nt: TGTGCCAGCAGTTTAGCTGGGGTAAATGAGCAGTTCTTC
d_gene: -; abundance: few; j_gene: TRBJ1-1; v_gene: TRBV27; CDR3aa: CASSWGAEAFF; CDR3nt: TGTGCCAGCAGTTGGGGGGCTGAAGCTTTCTTT
d_gene: -; abundance: -; j_gene: TRBJ1-4; v_gene: TRBV12-3/TRBV12-4; CDR3aa: CASSPGSGEKLFF; CDR3nt: TGTGCCAGCAGTCCCGGGAGTGGTGAAAAACTGTTTTTT
d_gene: TRBD2; abundance: many; j_gene: TRBJ2-7; v_gene: TRBV20-1; CDR3aa: CSARSSGGAYEQYF; CDR3nt: TGCAGTGCTAGATCTAGCGGGGGGGCGTACGAGCAGTACTTC
d_gene: TRBD1; abundance: many; j_gene: TRBJ2-1; v_gene: TRBV5-1; CDR3aa: CASSLPTGSEQFF; CDR3nt: TGCGCCAGCAGCTTGCCGACAGGGAGCGAGCAGTTCTTC
d_gene: TRBD2; abundance: -; j_gene: TRBJ2-1; v_gene: TRBV6-2/TRBV6-3; CDR3aa: CAAAGGQRLGEQFF; CDR3nt: TGTGCCGCGGCGGGGGGGCAACGGTTGGGTGAGCAGTTCTTC
d_gene: TRBD1; abundance: -; j_gene: TRBJ2-5; v_gene: TRBV7-8; CDR3aa: CAISPGTGDETQYF; CDR3nt: TGTGCCATCAGCCCCGGGACAGGGGATGAGACCCAGTACTTC
d_gene: -; abundance: -; j_gene: TRBJ2-7; v_gene: TRBV20-1; CDR3aa: CSAGDRTRRLSYEQYF; CDR3nt: TGCAGTGCTGGAGACAGGACTCGGCGGCTTTCCTACGAGCAGTACTTC
d_gene: -; abundance: many; j_gene: TRBJ1-1; v_gene: TRBV24-1; CDR3aa: CATSDLLGSEAFF; CDR3nt: TGTGCCACCAGTGATTTGTTGGGATCGGAAGCTTTCTTT
d_gene: -; abundance: few; j_gene: TRBJ1-1; v_gene: TRBV5-1; CDR3aa: CASSSIHTEAFF; CDR3nt: TGCGCCAGCAGCTCTATCCACACTGAAGCTTTCTTT
d_gene: -; abundance: few; j_gene: TRBJ1-1; v_gene: TRBV2; CDR3aa: CASRLHNGFTEAFF; CDR3nt: TGTGCCAGCAGATTACATAATGGTTTCACTGAAGCTTTCTTT
d_gene: TRBD1; abundance: few; j_gene: TRBJ2-1; v_gene: TRBV7-7; CDR3aa: CASSLGPGQGLLHEQFF; CDR3nt: TGTGCTAGCAGCTTAGGCCCGGGACAGGGTCTCTTGCATGAGCAGTTCTTC
d_gene: -; abundance: many; j_gene: TRBJ1-2; v_gene: TRBV9; CDR3aa: CASSVEGEEVQGYTF; CDR3nt: TGTGCCAGCAGCGTAGAAGGGGAGGAAGTTCAAGGCTACACCTTC
d_gene: TRBD2; abundance: -; j_gene: TRBJ2-1; v_gene: TRBV6-2/TRBV6-3; CDR3aa: CASRLGSGGLNEQFF; CDR3nt: TGTGCCAGTCGCTTGGGTAGCGGGGGGTTGAATGAGCAGTTCTTC
d_gene: -; abundance: many; j_gene: TRBJ2-2; v_gene: TRBV5-1; CDR3aa: CASSLATGNTGELFF; CDR3nt: TGCGCCAGCAGCTTGGCAACAGGGAACACCGGGGAGCTGTTTTTT
d_gene: TRBD1; abundance: few; j_gene: TRBJ2-3; v_gene: TRBV5-1; CDR3aa: CASSFPPGQGASDTQYF; CDR3nt: TGCGCCAGCAGCTTCCCCCCGGGACAGGGGGCTTCAGATACGCAGTATTTT
d_gene: -; abundance: many; j_gene: TRBJ1-1; v_gene: TRBV7-2; CDR3aa: CASSLVSGLNTEAFF; CDR3nt: TGTGCCAGCAGCTTAGTGTCCGGGCTGAACACTGAAGCTTTCTTT
d_gene: -; abundance: -; j_gene: TRBJ2-6; v_gene: TRBV13; CDR3aa: CASSYNSGAGANVLTF; CDR3nt: TGTGCCAGCAGCTACAATTCCGGGGCTGGGGCCAACGTCCTGACTTTC
d_gene: TRBD2; abundance: many; j_gene: TRBJ2-7; v_gene: TRBV20-1; CDR3aa: CSAPTSGPSYEQYF; CDR3nt: TGCAGTGCTCCGACTAGCGGGCCCTCCTACGAGCAGTACTTC
d_gene: -; abundance: many; j_gene: TRBJ1-1; v_gene: TRBV30; CDR3aa: CAWGPMNTEAFF; CDR3nt: TGTGCCTGGGGACCGATGAACACTGAAGCTTTCTTT
d_gene: -; abundance: -; j_gene: TRBJ1-5; v_gene: TRBV7-9; CDR3aa: CASSLAGGWDQPQHF; CDR3nt: TGTGCCAGCAGCTTAGCGGGAGGATGGGATCAGCCCCAGCATTTT
d_gene: TRBD2; abundance: -; j_gene: TRBJ2-3; v_gene: TRBV12-3/TRBV12-4; CDR3aa: CASNFWRGGQDTQYF; CDR3nt: TGTGCCAGCAATTTTTGGCGGGGGGGCCAGGATACGCAGTATTTT